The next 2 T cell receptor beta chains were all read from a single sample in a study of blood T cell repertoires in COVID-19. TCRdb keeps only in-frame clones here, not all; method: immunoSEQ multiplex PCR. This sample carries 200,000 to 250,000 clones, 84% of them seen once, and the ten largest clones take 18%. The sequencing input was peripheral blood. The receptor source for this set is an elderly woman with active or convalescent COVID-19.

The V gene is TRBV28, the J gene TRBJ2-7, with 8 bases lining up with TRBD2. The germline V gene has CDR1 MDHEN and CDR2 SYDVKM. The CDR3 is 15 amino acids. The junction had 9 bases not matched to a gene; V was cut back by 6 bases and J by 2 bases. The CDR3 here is CASSPGPAGAYEQYF. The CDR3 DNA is TGTGCCAGCAGCCCCGGCCCAGCGGGGGCCTACGAGCAGTACTTC.

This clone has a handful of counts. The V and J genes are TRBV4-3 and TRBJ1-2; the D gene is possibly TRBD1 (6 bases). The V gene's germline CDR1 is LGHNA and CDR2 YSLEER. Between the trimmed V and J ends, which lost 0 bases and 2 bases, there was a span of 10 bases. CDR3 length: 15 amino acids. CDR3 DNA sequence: TGCGCCAGCAGCCAAGATCCCCAGGGGAACTATGGCTACACCTTC. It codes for CASSQDPQGNYGYTF.